Reported below is one T cell receptor (beta chain). Its antigen is unidentified. Library preparation (for TCRbeta) was performed with unique molecular identifiers. TCRdb passed the PCR reads through MiXCR, listing each CDR3 protein once. The table includes hundreds of thousands of distinct CDR3 sequences, about 8.4% detected once. The data are from a study of T-cell reconstitution after alpha-beta-depleted transplantation in children. Study-wide results and caveats: Surviving recipient T cells and thymic progenitors produced the high day-60 TCRbeta diversity seen in some patients. Hyperexpanded clones declined; after one year, newly produced T cells mostly supplied diversity. About two months after transplant, alpha-beta T cells reportedly came from several hundred expanded graft clones.

Trimming left V 4 bases short and J 5 bases short, with 12 bases between. There are 14 residues in the CDR3. The source of this sequence is a male patient aged 2 to 10 who had a stem cell transplant for acute myeloid leukemia, so the T cells may come from the graft donor. J is TRBJ1-5 and V is TRBV12-3 or TRBV12-4; perhaps TRBD1 as D (6 bases). Specimen: PBMCs, mostly from graft donor cells, collected 360 days after TCRalphabeta/CD19-depleted stem cell transplant. The CDR3 DNA sequence: TGTGCCAGCAGTTCCCTAACAGGGTATCAGCCCCAGCATTTT. Translating gives CASSSLTGYQPQHF.